This TCR beta chain derives from a study of identical twins. This clonotype was found a few times. Its antigen is still unknown. From the 5' RACE reads, TCRdb called clonotypes with MiXCR, one entry per CDR3 protein. Altogether hundreds of thousands of distinct CDR3 sequences are present, about 24% being singletons, with the ten largest covering approximately 2.9%. Study observations and caveats: A lower insertion count was a feature of abundant cord blood beta clonotypes, with no such feature in memory repertoires. Low generation probability was overrepresented in out-of-frame alpha sequences shared by twins.

Trimming took 4 bases from V and 1 from J; bases not matched to a gene: 4. The CDR3 runs to 14 residues. Germline CDR1 is SGDLS and CDR2 is YYNGEE. This same sample was also taken into another study, of T cells expressing NK-cell markers. That study reports: Seropositivity for HCMV was found in seven of the eight sequenced donors, with one seronegative. Dominant NKG2C+ clonotype frequencies of roughly 1.0-7.0% of CD8+ T cells were measured in over five donors.

The sample comprised CD4+ T cells sorted from blood. The sequence derives from a woman in her late teens or twenties in good health. The chain links TRBV9 to TRBJ1-1, with 7 nucleotides matching TRBD1. The CDR3 loop is CASSTRDRNTEAFF. The CDR3 DNA reads TGTGCCAGCAGCACGCGGGACAGGAACACTGAAGCTTTCTTT.